The sequence of this T cell receptor (beta chain) was determined in a study of T-cell reconstitution after alpha-beta-depleted transplantation in children. Preparation of the TCRbeta library used unique molecular identifiers. TCRdb ran MiXCR on the PCR reads and lists one entry per CDR3 protein. This sample has more than 500,000 distinct CDR3 sequences; 11% occur once, and the top ten carry 12% to 15%. A note on this clonotype: Its antigen is still unknown.

Study-level results: In patients about two months after transplant, alpha-beta T cells reportedly arose from several hundred expanded graft clones.

The CDR3 consists of 15 residues. Germline CDR1 SGHRS, CDR2 YFSETQ. With 4 bases clipped from V and 0 bases from J, the junction kept 4 bases outside the gene matches. This sequence was found in a female patient under 10 years old who had a stem cell transplant for aplastic anemia, so the T cells may come from the graft donor. This sequence joins TRBV5-1 and TRBJ2-7; 10 bases align to TRBD2. The sequencing here drew on PBMCs, mostly from graft donor cells, taken 180 days after TCRalphabeta/CD19-depleted stem cell transplant. In DNA, the CDR3 is TGCGCCAGCAGCCCGGCTAGCGGGAGCTCCTACGAGCAGTACGTC. It codes for CASSPASGSSYEQYV.